This T cell receptor (beta chain) stems from a study of blood T cells in healthy people across ages. General study findings and limits: Naive T cell percentage and TCR beta diversity correlated strongly. Any changes in expanded clonotypes were possibly confounded, as donor CMV status remained unknown.

A sample-barcoded 5' primer and a J-beta primer mix were used in a second PCR of roughly 7 to 12 cycles. MiXCR, applied by TCRdb to the 5' RACE reads, yields one record per CDR3 protein. This sample yields roughly 1.5 million distinct CDR3 sequences, of which 35% to 45% are seen a single time; around 4% belongs to the top ten. A note on this clonotype: The antigen is not known.

Collection of 8.5 to 10 milliliters of peripheral blood was performed for each donor. This clonotype originated in a woman between 18 and 30 years old in good health. Material: blood.

The CDR3 DNA reads TGTGCCAGCAGCTTAACTAGCGTGAAAGAGACCCAGTACTTC. It translates to CASSLTSVKETQYF. V usage is TRBV7-2 and J usage is TRBJ2-5; 7 bases align to TRBD2. The CDR3 is 14 residues long. The germline V gene encodes CDR1 SGHTA and CDR2 FQGNSA. The V gene end was trimmed by 2 bases and the J gene end by 3 bases; junction bases not matched to a gene: 3.